What follows are 5 T cell receptor beta chains derived from one specimen sequenced in a study of tumor-infiltrating lymphocytes in oesophageal squamous cell carcinoma. In TCRdb, the PCR reads were re-called with MiXCR into one record per CDR3 protein. The table includes more than 9,500 distinct CDR3 sequences, 55% to 65% detected once. The specimen was esophageal tumor tissue. The receptors stem from a female donor with esophageal squamous cell carcinoma.

Judged by abundance, this clonotype is medium-sized. The chain links TRBV7-8 to TRBJ1-5, with D perhaps TRBD1 (6 bases). Trimming removed 0 bases from V and 4 bases from J, with 10 bases in between. CDR1 and CDR2 (germline): SGHVS, FQNEAQ. The CDR3 has 15 residues. CDR3 sequence: CASSLAGHTNQPQHF. As DNA, the CDR3 is TGTGCCAGCAGCTTAGCGGGACATACTAATCAGCCCCAGCATTTT.

Remarks on this clonotype: One junction end does not reproduce the germline sequence, and a read error may be involved. J is TRBJ2-3 and V is TRBV6-5, with 13 bases identical to TRBD2. Germline V gene data show CDR1 as MNHEY and CDR2 as SVGAGI. The CDR3 has 15 amino acids. The CDR3 sequence: CAISGTSGVPDTQYF. The CDR3 DNA sequence: TGTGCCATCAGTGGGACTAGCGGGGTTCCAGATACGCAGTATTTT.

CDR3: CASSLAGGPSEQYF. In DNA, the CDR3 is TGTGCCAGCAGCTTAGCGGGAGGGCCCTCCGAGCAGTACTTC. The chain has TRBV7-2 and TRBJ2-7, with TRBD2 matching 7 bases. The CDR3 consists of 14 residues. Trimming removed 0 bases from V and 6 bases from J; junction bases left unmatched: 5. CDR1 SGHTA and CDR2 FQGNSA come from the germline V gene.

This clonotype was picked up a small number of times. The genes are TRBV7-6 and TRBJ2-5, with D unresolved. The J call is in doubt because the DNA end fits TRBJ2-1 better. This CDR3 contains 11 residues. Per the germline V gene, CDR1 is SGHVS and CDR2 is FNYEAQ. The CDR3 loop is CASSLTIWQFF. The CDR3 DNA reads as TGTGCCAGCAGCTTAACAATCTGGCAGTTCTTC.

The genes are TRBV6-1 and TRBJ2-7; D call uncertain. This CDR3 has 14 amino acids. Trimming removed 7 bases from V and 0 bases from J, with 13 bases in between. CDR1 and CDR2 from the germline V gene are MNHNS and SASEGT. The CDR3 is CASNTESSSYEQYF. The CDR3 DNA is TGTGCCAGCAACACGGAATCAAGCTCCTACGAGCAGTACTTC.